The 3 T cell receptor beta chains given below trace back to one sample, sequenced in a study of shared clonotypes between healthy human individuals. The method was immunoSEQ multiplex PCR; TCRdb's version includes in-frame clones alone and lacks a portion of them. Of around 500,000 clones listed, around three quarters were seen once; the top ten hold about 12%. Sequenced material: PBMCs. These receptors were taken from a woman aged 35 to 49 in good health. Some clones in this sample may be carry-over from other donors' samples.

The V and J genes are TRBV6-5 and TRBJ1-1; TRBD1 might be the D (5 bases). Trimming left V 5 bases short and J 3 bases short, with 16 bases between. The CDR3 covers 15 residues. Germline V CDR1 and CDR2: MNHEY, SVGAGI. Here the CDR3 DNA reads TGTGCCAGCAGTCTAACCACAGGAGGGGACACTGAAGCTTTCTTT. This encodes CASSLTTGGDTEAFF.

This chain connects TRBV10-3 to TRBJ2-7, with D possibly matching TRBD2 (6 bases). CDR1 and CDR2 from the germline V gene are ENHRY and SYGVKD. This CDR3 spans 14 amino acids. V dropped 7 bases and J dropped 1 base, with 14 bases sitting between them. CDR3 nucleotides: TGTGCCATCACCTCGGGGAGCGGGTCCTACGAGCAGTACTTC. Protein: CAITSGSGSYEQYF.

A single count supports this clone. V is TRBV10-3 and J is TRBJ1-3; 7 nucleotides agree with TRBD1. The V segment lost 3 bases and the J segment 2 bases; nucleotides outside the gene matches: 10. The CDR3 runs to 17 residues. Germline lookup yields CDR1 ENHRY and CDR2 SYGVKD. In nucleotides, the CDR3 is TGTGCCATCAGTGACCTGACAGGGTCCCGCACTGGAAACACCATATATTTT. Protein: CAISDLTGSRTGNTIYF.